This T cell receptor (beta chain) was sequenced for a study of OX40 agonist ivuxolimab in advanced cancers. Here immunoSEQ multiplex PCR was the method, and the copy in TCRdb shows in-frame clones only, minus some. The data contain 70,000 or so clones, 85% to 90% of them singletons. CDR1 and CDR2 (germline): LGHNA, YNFKEQ. With 4 bases removed from V and 4 bases from J, the gap between germline ends came to 8 bases. The CDR3 spans 12 residues. The V call is TRBV4-2, the J call TRBJ2-7; weak D call: TRBD2 (6 bases). The sample here was CD4+ or CD8+ T cells sorted from blood, taken in a trial of the OX40 agonist ivuxolimab. This clonotype was sampled from an adult with an advanced solid tumor such as melanoma, head and neck, liver or kidney cancer. The CDR3 DNA is TGTGCCAGCAGCCTGGGGGGTTACGAGCAGTACTTC. Its translation: CASSLGGYEQYF.